Listed below are T cell receptor beta chains from one sample, sequenced in a study of blood T cell repertoires in COVID-19. Only in-frame clones appear in the TCRdb table, and some are missing; sequencing was by immunoSEQ multiplex PCR. The data contain 130,000 to 150,000 clones, approximately 87% of them seen just once; the ten biggest clones take up around 10%. Sequenced: PBMCs or T cells enriched from blood (not recorded which). These receptors all come from a man aged 60 to 69 who had recovered from COVID-19. The CDR3 runs from the conserved cysteine through the conserved F or W. Fields, in order: D gene, J gene, CDR3 length, V gene, clone size, CDR3 protein, CDR3 DNA. The D gene is left open where the match is weak. The size of a clone is reported for some rows only, either as once, few or many, or as a class for expanded clones.

NA,TRBJ2-5,15,TRBV19,few,CASSMEHREEETQYF,TGTGCCAGTAGTATGGAACACAGGGAAGAGGAGACCCAGTACTTC
NA,TRBJ1-6,14,TRBV13,once,CASLTRVLGSPLHF,TGTGCCAGCCTTACCAGGGTTCTGGGTTCACCCCTCCACTTT
TRBD1,TRBJ1-3,16,TRBV10-1,once,CASSDYQGGGGNTIYF,TGCGCCAGCAGTGATTATCAAGGAGGGGGCGGAAACACCATATATTTT
TRBD2,TRBJ2-7,14,TRBV29-1,NA,CSVTLRLAGYEQYF,TGCAGCGTGACCCTAAGACTAGCTGGGTACGAGCAGTACTTC
NA,TRBJ2-3,14,TRBV10-1,NA,CASGPETNTDTQYF,TGCGCCAGCGGTCCGGAGACGAACACAGATACGCAGTATTTT
TRBD1,TRBJ1-6,14,TRBV5-1,NA,CASSLGQGGSPLHF,TGCGCCAGCAGCCTCGGACAGGGCGGTTCACCCCTCCACTTT
NA,TRBJ2-3,14,TRBV5-1,NA,CASSLERAPDTQYF,TGCGCCAGCAGCTTGGAGCGGGCCCCAGATACGCAGTATTTT
NA,TRBJ2-5,12,TRBV27,NA,CASGKQVETQYF,TGTGCCAGCGGTAAACAGGTGGAGACCCAGTACTTC
NA,TRBJ1-3,15,TRBV28,few,CASSSEVGSGNTIYF,TGTGCCAGCAGTTCTGAGGTCGGATCTGGAAACACCATATATTTT
NA,TRBJ1-2,14,TRBV27,NA,CASSRQNTNYGYTF,TGTGCCAGCAGCCGACAGAATACCAACTATGGCTACACCTTC
TRBD1,TRBJ1-2,14,TRBV7-8,NA,CASSPWTGDYGYTF,TGTGCCAGCAGCCCCTGGACAGGAGATTATGGCTACACCTTC
NA,TRBJ2-1,15,TRBV27,NA,CASSSRDLEGNEQFF,TGTGCCAGCAGTTCGCGGGACCTGGAGGGCAATGAGCAGTTCTTC
TRBD1,TRBJ1-3,15,TRBV27,NA,CASRSGTGRENTIYF,TGTGCCAGCAGATCCGGGACAGGGAGGGAAAACACCATATATTTT
NA,TRBJ1-1,13,TRBV29-1,NA,CSVGRGRNTEAFF,TGCAGCGTTGGGAGGGGCCGGAACACTGAAGCTTTCTTT
TRBD2,TRBJ2-1,15,TRBV28,NA,CASSSIAGGYNEQFF,TGTGCCAGCAGTTCAATAGCGGGAGGATACAATGAGCAGTTCTTC
NA,TRBJ1-5,14,TRBV5-8,NA,CASSLAADNQPQHF,TGTGCCAGCAGCTTGGCGGCGGACAATCAGCCCCAGCATTTT
NA,TRBJ1-2,13,TRBV2,NA,CASSEDSAGGYTF,TGTGCCAGCAGTGAGGACTCAGCGGGCGGCTACACCTTC
NA,TRBJ1-6,16,TRBV19,NA,CASKSGRSSYNSPLHF,TGTGCCAGTAAATCTGGGAGGAGCTCCTATAATTCACCCCTCCACTTT
TRBD2,TRBJ2-5,16,TRBV15,NA,CATSKPGLGYQETQYF,TGTGCCACCAGCAAGCCGGGACTAGGGTACCAAGAGACCCAGTACTTC
NA,TRBJ1-6,14,TRBV6-4,NA,CASSDYSKGSPLHF,TGTGCCAGCAGTGACTACAGTAAAGGTTCACCCCTCCACTTT
NA,TRBJ2-7,14,TRBV6-5,NA,CATAGGGKYYEQYF,TGTGCCACCGCCGGCGGAGGGAAGTACTACGAGCAGTACTTC
NA,TRBJ1-5,13,TRBV27,NA,CASSLQGGKPQHF,TGTGCCAGCAGTCTACAGGGAGGGAAGCCCCAGCATTTT
TRBD2,TRBJ2-7,17,TRBV7-6,NA,CASSLVTSGSASYEQYF,TGTGCCAGCAGCTTAGTGACTAGCGGGAGTGCTTCCTACGAGCAGTACTTC
NA,TRBJ1-2,12,TRBV7-2,once,CASSLSRYGYTF,TGTGCCAGCAGCTTAAGCCGCTATGGCTACACCTTC
NA,TRBJ2-7,14,TRBV6-1,NA,CASSEWQGKGEQYF,TGTGCCAGCAGTGAATGGCAGGGGAAAGGCGAGCAGTACTTC
TRBD2,TRBJ2-1,15,TRBV5-1,NA,CASTSSGTSGHEQFF,TGCGCCAGCACCTCCTCGGGGACTAGCGGCCATGAGCAGTTCTTC
TRBD2,TRBJ2-1,16,TRBV19,NA,CASSVAAGEWSNEQFF,TGTGCCAGTAGTGTAGCTGCGGGAGAGTGGTCCAATGAGCAGTTCTTC
TRBD2,TRBJ2-1,15,TRBV5-1,NA,CASSPGTSINNEQFF,TGCGCCAGCAGCCCGGGGACTAGCATAAACAATGAGCAGTTCTTC
NA,TRBJ1-5,13,TRBV5-5,NA,CASSLDVAGPQHF,TGTGCCAGCAGCTTGGACGTCGCGGGGCCCCAGCATTTT
TRBD1,TRBJ1-5,14,TRBV6-2/TRBV6-3,NA,CASSNNRGFQPQHF,TGTGCCAGCAGTAATAACAGGGGATTTCAGCCCCAGCATTTT
NA,TRBJ1-2,14,TRBV14,NA,CASSQIGLGQGYTF,TGTGCCAGCAGCCAGATTGGGCTGGGGCAGGGCTACACCTTC
TRBD2,TRBJ2-3,15,TRBV5-4,NA,CASSSTSGGADTQYF,TGTGCCAGCAGCTCGACTAGCGGGGGGGCAGATACGCAGTATTTT
NA,TRBJ2-3,11,TRBV30,NA,CAWTVADTQYF,TGTGCCTGGACCGTAGCAGATACGCAGTATTTT
TRBD1,TRBJ1-5,13,TRBV6-5,NA,CASRGQGDQPQHF,TGTGCCAGCAGAGGACAGGGGGATCAGCCCCAGCATTTT
NA,TRBJ2-5,15,TRBV11-2,NA,CASSLAGEYRETQYF,TGTGCCAGCAGCTTAGCGGGAGAATACCGAGAGACCCAGTACTTC
NA,TRBJ2-7,14,TRBV10-3,NA,CAISELDTLGEQYF,TGTGCCATCAGTGAGCTCGACACCCTCGGAGAGCAGTACTTC
NA,TRBJ1-2,13,TRBV18,once,CASSPLSGEGYTF,TGTGCCAGCTCACCACTCTCTGGAGAAGGCTACACCTTC
NA,TRBJ1-1,16,TRBV28,few,CASTGSGTGQNTEAFF,TGTGCCAGCACCGGGTCGGGAACAGGGCAGAACACTGAAGCTTTCTTT
NA,TRBJ2-7,13,TRBV12-3/TRBV12-4,NA,CASRQGTVNEQYF,TGTGCCAGCAGGCAGGGTACTGTTAACGAGCAGTACTTC